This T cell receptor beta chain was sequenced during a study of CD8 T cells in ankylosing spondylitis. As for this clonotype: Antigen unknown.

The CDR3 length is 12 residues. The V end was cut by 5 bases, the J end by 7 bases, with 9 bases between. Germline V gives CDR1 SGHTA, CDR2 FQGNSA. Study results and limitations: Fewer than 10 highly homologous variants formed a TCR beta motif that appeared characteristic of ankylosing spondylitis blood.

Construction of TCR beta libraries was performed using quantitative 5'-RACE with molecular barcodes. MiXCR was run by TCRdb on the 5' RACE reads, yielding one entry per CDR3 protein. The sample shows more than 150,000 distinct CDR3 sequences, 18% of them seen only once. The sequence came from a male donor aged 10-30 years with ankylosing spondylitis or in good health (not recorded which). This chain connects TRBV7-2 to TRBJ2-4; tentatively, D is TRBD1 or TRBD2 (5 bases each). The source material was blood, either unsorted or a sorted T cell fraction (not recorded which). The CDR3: CASSPGTNIQYF. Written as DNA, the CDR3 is TGTGCCAGCAGCCCAGGGACGAACATTCAGTACTTC.